This T cell receptor beta chain was sequenced for a study of low-dose radiotherapy and immunotherapy resistance in tumors. TCRs underwent approximately 20 PCR cycles of amplification with a constant-region primer and V-primer adapter. MiXCR, applied by TCRdb to the reads, yields one record per CDR3 protein. This table has roughly 50,000 distinct CDR3 sequences, 33% appearing once. The count of this clonotype is one. Time point of the sample: after trial treatment. This sample's treatment: LDRT plus nivolumab, ipilimumab, low-dose cyclophosphamide and aspirin (RACIN trial). This CDR3 comprises 16 residues. Trimming cost V 7 bases and J 0 bases; bases outside gene matches: 9. CDR1 MNHGY and CDR2 SAAAGT come from the germline V gene.

The sequencing used PBMCs, collected after low-dose radiotherapy plus immunotherapy. This sequence originates from a male donor with rectosigmoid adenocarcinoma. This chain connects TRBV6-8 to TRBJ2-1; 7 bases fit TRBD2. The CDR3 is CASTTWGGSSYNEQFF. CDR3 nucleotides: TGTGCCAGCACCACTTGGGGGGGGAGCTCCTACAATGAGCAGTTCTTC.